A single T cell receptor beta chain is shown here with its context. Its target is unknown. Germline V lookup: CDR1 LGHNT, CDR2 FRNRAP. The CDR3 has 17 residues. V was cut by 0 bases and J by 9 bases, with 20 bases left in between. The data were taken from a study of shared clonotypes between healthy human individuals. Study as a whole: Donors had three CD4 naive, three CD4 memory, two CD8 naive and one CD8 memory plate apiece.

Method: immunoSEQ multiplex PCR; TCRdb's copy keeps in-frame clones and lacks some. The top ten clones hold roughly 0.15% of a sample with about 2.4 million clones, just over 90% of them seen once. Naive CD45RA+ and memory CD45RA-negative subsets were split from CD4+ cells. Study-wide findings and caveats: Rarefaction curves obtained for sorted subsets showed sequencing incomplete despite large depth.

The rearrangement links TRBV12-5 to TRBJ2-2; D might be TRBD1 or TRBD2, each matching 6 bases. The sequence derives from a man in his late teens or twenties in good health. Sequences were obtained from naive CD4+ T cells sorted from blood. Sample subset: CD45RA+ positively selected. Here the CDR3 reads CASGLVENRGPPRELFF. Here the CDR3 DNA reads TGTGCTAGTGGTTTGGTCGAGAACCGGGGGCCCCCACGGGAGCTGTTTTTT. The entire variable domain, with the rest obtained from reference TRBV12-5 and TRBJ2-2, is as follows: DARVTQTPRHKVTEMGQEVTMRCQPILGHNTVFWYRQTMMQGLELLAYFRNRAPLDDSGMPKDRFSAEMPDATLATLKIQPSEPRDSAVYFCASGLVENRGPPRELFFGEGSRLTVL.